Detailed here is one T cell receptor beta chain. Its target is not known. CDR1 and CDR2 (germline): LNHDA, SQIVND (reference sequence). The CDR3 sequence is 16 residues long. The V gene end was trimmed by 3 bases and the J gene end by 0 bases; junction bases not matched to a gene: 5. TCRdb's copy holds only in-frame clones and misses some; the assay was immunoSEQ multiplex PCR. The sample lists 89,000 or so clones; around 83% were seen once. The sample belongs to a study of graft-versus-host responses after intestinal transplantation. Study-wide context: Once they had received anti-thymocyte globulin induction, all recipients took tacrolimus and steroids for about three years. General study results and limits: Clonal ratios of graft-versus-host to host-versus-graft in allografts were high for patients exhibiting graft-donor T cell macrochimerism. GvH clones appeared in recipient marrow, some first in ileum or blood.

This TCR derives from a human donor who received an intestinal transplant. This chain links TRBV19 with TRBJ2-7; 10 bases are shared with TRBD2. The sequencing used unstimulated CD4+ T cells sorted from spleen or lymph node cells, collected before intestinal transplant. CDR3 in amino acids: CASSISGTSASYEQYF. CDR3 nucleotide sequence: TGTGCCAGTAGTATTTCGGGGACTAGCGCCTCCTACGAGCAGTACTTC.